The 24 T cell receptor beta chains in this list originate from one sample, sequenced in a study of vaccination effects on CD4 cells after COVID-19. ViraFEST used viral peptide pools to expand antigen-specific CD4+ T cells before sequencing. Following a roughly 9-day culture, CD4+ T cells were purified. Generated by immunoSEQ multiplex PCR, the TCRdb table keeps only in-frame clones and is missing some. The repertoire holds about 54,000 clones, 75% to 90% seen once, with about 2.4% in the top ten. Their target antigens are unknown. This material consisted of CD4+ T cells from PBMCs cultured with HCoV-229E spike peptides, taken before COVID-19 vaccination. The receptors were gathered from a human donor who received a COVID-19 vaccine.

This rearrangement joins TRBV27 to TRBJ2-3; 9 bases are shared with TRBD1. The trim removed 0 bases at V and 1 base at J, leaving 5 bases unmatched. The CDR3 is 17 residues long. Germline V gives CDR1 MNHEY, CDR2 SMNVEV (reference sequence). In nucleotides, the CDR3 is TGTGCCAGCAGTTTATCGAAGTGGACAGGGGGCACAGATACGCAGTATTTT. Amino acids: CASSLSKWTGGTDTQYF.

The chain has TRBV5-1 and TRBJ1-2, with a possible D match to TRBD1 (5 bases). Germline V CDR1 and CDR2: SGHRS, YFSETQ. The CDR3 sequence is 15 residues long. The V end lost 4 bases, the J end lost 2 bases, and 15 bases lay between the germline ends. The CDR3 loop reads CASSRAGQPNYGYTF. The CDR3 coding sequence is TGCGCCAGCAGCCGGGCCGGACAACCAAACTATGGCTACACCTTC.

J is TRBJ1-3 and V is TRBV10-3; D not certain. Looked up from germline, CDR1 is ENHRY and CDR2 is SYGVKD. Trimming removed 10 bases from V and 0 bases from J, with 13 bases in between. The length of the CDR3 is 14 residues. The CDR3 region is CATQGDLSGNTIYF. The CDR3 region has the DNA TGTGCCACTCAAGGCGACCTCTCTGGAAACACCATATATTTT.

V is TRBV18 and J is TRBJ2-3; 15 nucleotides match TRBD2. This CDR3 is 16 amino acids long. Trimming took 6 bases from V and 3 from J; bases not matched to a gene: 4. CDR1 and CDR2 (germline): KGHSH, LQKENI. The CDR3 protein is CASSPGLAGGTDTQYF. The CDR3 nucleotides are TGTGCCAGCTCCCCCGGACTAGCGGGGGGGACAGATACGCAGTATTTT. The complete variable domain, with remaining parts taken from reference TRBV18 and TRBJ2-3, reads NAGVMQNPRHLVRRRGQEARLRCSPMKGHSHVYWYRQLPEEGLKFMVYLQKENIIDESGMPKERFSAEFPKEGPSILRIQQVVRGDSAAYFCASSPGLAGGTDTQYFGPGTRLTVL.

The chain recombines TRBV5-8 with TRBJ2-3; no clear D gene. Germline V gene lookup returns CDR1 SGHTS and CDR2 YDEGEE. Trimming cost V 4 bases and J 5 bases, with 8 bases left between them. This CDR3 contains 12 residues. The CDR3 nucleotides are TGTGCCAGCAGCGAGCTAAGAGATACGCAGTATTTT. It specifies CASSELRDTQYF.

The chain uses TRBV2 and TRBJ2-5; 7 nucleotides match TRBD2. The V gene's germline CDR1 is SNHLY and CDR2 FYNNEI. V dropped 6 bases and J dropped 5; count of bases not matched to a gene: 6. The length of the CDR3 is 13 residues. CDR3 region: CASRREGRETQYF. The CDR3 DNA sequence: TGTGCCAGCAGAAGGGAGGGAAGGGAGACCCAGTACTTC.

The rearrangement links TRBV7-2 to TRBJ1-5; no definite D call. Between the trimmed V and J ends, which lost 3 bases and 2 bases, there was a span of 2 bases. Germline V CDR1 and CDR2: SGHTA, FQGNSA. This CDR3 is built from 12 residues. This chain's CDR3 is CASSFGNQPQHF. In DNA form, the CDR3 reads TGTGCCAGCAGCTTTGGCAATCAGCCCCAGCATTTT.

V and J are TRBV5-1 and TRBJ1-1; possible D gene TRBD1, 6 bases. V lost 2 bases and J 4 bases, leaving 15 bases between the germline ends. From germline, CDR1 is SGHRS and CDR2 YFSETQ. The CDR3 is 15 amino acids. The chain's CDR3 is CASSLSPQGPTEAFF. For the CDR3, the DNA is TGCGCCAGCAGCTTATCCCCACAGGGTCCCACTGAAGCTTTCTTT.

The chain uses TRBV7-9 and TRBJ2-3; 12 bases are shared with TRBD1. CDR3 length: 13 residues. Germline CDR1 and CDR2: SEHNR and FQNEAQ (reference sequence). V was clipped by 5 bases and J by 13 bases; unmatched bases: 7. CDR3 in amino acids: CASSAGGQGAKYF. CDR3 in DNA: TGTGCCAGCAGCGCAGGGGGACAGGGGGCGAAGTATTTT.

The rearrangement joins TRBV5-4 to TRBJ2-7, with 7 bases identical to TRBD1. The junction had 8 bases not matched to a gene; V was cut back by 4 bases and J by 4 bases. The CDR3 is 14 amino acids. The germline V gene encodes CDR1 SGHNT and CDR2 YYREEE (reference sequence). As DNA, the CDR3 is TGTGCCAGCAGCAGAACAGGGGACCTTTACGAGCAGTACGTC. Translated: CASSRTGDLYEQYV.

DNA of the CDR3: TGCGCCAGCAGCCAAGATGGCAGGGTAGATACCGGGGAGCTGTTTTTT. It encodes CASSQDGRVDTGELFF. This sequence joins TRBV4-3 and TRBJ2-2; tentatively, D is TRBD1 (5 bases). The CDR3 has 16 amino acids. Germline V gives CDR1 LGHNA, CDR2 YSLEER. Trimming pared 0 bases from V and 5 bases from J, leaving 13 bases between.

This chain links TRBV5-4 with TRBJ2-1, with 7 bases lining up with TRBD1. The J segment lost 0 bases and the V segment lost 4 bases, leaving 7 bases of the junction unmatched. Germline-derived CDR1 and CDR2 are SGHNT and YYREEE (reference sequence). The CDR3 is 16 amino acids. The CDR3 is CASSTPGQSSYNEQFF. The CDR3 DNA reads TGTGCCAGCAGCACTCCGGGACAGAGCTCCTACAATGAGCAGTTCTTC.

This sequence joins TRBV7-2 and TRBJ1-2; D might be TRBD1 (5 bases). This CDR3 region has 15 residues. Germline lookup yields CDR1 SGHTA and CDR2 FQGNSA. V was shortened by 1 base and J by 2 bases, with 11 bases between the two germline ends. The CDR3 DNA reads as TGTGCCAGCAGCTTAGTAGGGACGGTGAACTATGGCTACACCTTC. Its translation: CASSLVGTVNYGYTF.

The rearrangement links TRBV7-2 to TRBJ2-4; a weak D match, TRBD1 (6 bases). V was cut by 2 bases and J by 2 bases, with 16 bases left in between. The CDR3 extends over 17 amino acids. The germline V gene encodes CDR1 SGHTA and CDR2 FQGNSA. This CDR3 reads CASSLRWTALTKNIQYF. The CDR3 DNA is TGTGCCAGCAGCTTACGGTGGACAGCCCTAACCAAAAACATTCAGTACTTC. The full variable domain, completed using reference TRBV7-2 and TRBJ2-4, is GAGVSQSPSNKVTEKGKDVELRCDPISGHTALYWYRQSLGQGLEFLIYFQGNSAPDKSGLPSDRFSAERTGGSVSTLTIQRTQQEDSAVYLCASSLRWTALTKNIQYFGAGTRLSVL.

The V call is TRBV28, the J call TRBJ2-5; 8 bases match TRBD2. Germline V gives CDR1 MDHEN, CDR2 SYDVKM. The CDR3 is 14 amino acids. The ends lost 5 bases at V and 5 bases at J; junction bases unmatched: 7. The CDR3 here is CASSRSGGRETQYF. CDR3 DNA sequence: TGTGCCAGCAGTCGTTCGGGGGGGCGGGAGACCCAGTACTTC.

There are a few counts of this clone. The rearrangement links TRBV2 to TRBJ2-5; no reliable D call. The germline V gene has CDR1 SNHLY and CDR2 FYNNEI. The germline V and J ends were trimmed by 2 bases and 3 bases, with 7 bases remaining between them. The CDR3 has 13 amino acids. CDR3 sequence: CASSELEEETQYF. CDR3 DNA sequence: TGTGCCAGCAGTGAACTAGAAGAAGAGACCCAGTACTTC.

V gene TRBV13 combines with J gene TRBJ2-2; no clear D. CDR3 length: 14 residues. Germline CDR1 reads PRHDT; CDR2 reads FYEKMQ (reference sequence). Trimming pared 3 bases from V and 1 base from J, leaving 6 bases between. The CDR3 DNA follows: TGTGCCAGCAGCTTGAACGGGAACACCGGGGAGCTGTTTTTT. Residues: CASSLNGNTGELFF. The full variable domain, with the rest looked up from reference TRBV13 and TRBJ2-2, is AAGVIQSPRHLIKEKRETATLKCYPIPRHDTVYWYQQGPGQDPQFLISFYEKMQSDKGSIPDRFSAQQFSDYHSELNMSSLELGDSALYFCASSLNGNTGELFFGEGSRLTVL.

The gene calls are TRBV19 and TRBJ2-2; possible D gene TRBD1, 5 bases. V was cut by 5 bases and J by 1 base, with 11 bases left in between. Germline V gene lookup returns CDR1 LNHDA and CDR2 SQIVND (reference sequence). The CDR3 is 15 residues long. CDR3 nucleotides: TGTGCCAGTAGTCTAGGACACTTGAACACCGGGGAGCTGTTTTTT. It codes for CASSLGHLNTGELFF.

The chain employs TRBV18 and TRBJ2-3; 10 nucleotides align to TRBD2. The germline V gene has CDR1 KGHSH and CDR2 LQKENI. CDR3 size: 18 residues. V trimming: 2 bases; J trimming: 1 base; junction bases outside the gene matches: 9. The chain's CDR3 is CASSPISLAGVGTDTQYF. For the CDR3, the DNA is TGTGCCAGCTCACCAATCAGTCTAGCGGGAGTAGGCACAGATACGCAGTATTTT. The whole variable domain, filled in from reference TRBV18 and TRBJ2-3, reads NAGVMQNPRHLVRRRGQEARLRCSPMKGHSHVYWYRQLPEEGLKFMVYLQKENIIDESGMPKERFSAEFPKEGPSILRIQQVVRGDSAAYFCASSPISLAGVGTDTQYFGPGTRLTVL.

This clone appeared a single time. The V and J genes are TRBV7-2 and TRBJ1-3, with a weak D call TRBD1 (5 bases). This CDR3 is 17 amino acids long. From germline, CDR1 is SGHTA and CDR2 FQGNSA. Trimming took off 5 bases at V and 0 bases at J, with 17 bases between the two ends. For the CDR3, the DNA is TGTGCCAGCAGCACAGATCCGGGACGTAGCTCTGGAAACACCATATATTTT. This sequence encodes CASSTDPGRSSGNTIYF.

This clone was observed once. The chain has TRBV7-3 and TRBJ1-4, with 8 bases matching TRBD1. The CDR3 spans 15 residues. V dropped 5 bases and J dropped 7; count of bases not matched to a gene: 9. Germline CDR1 is SGHTA and CDR2 is FQGTGA. CDR3 region: CASSPEGTGSEKLFF. The DNA of the CDR3 is TGTGCCAGCAGCCCAGAGGGGACAGGAAGTGAAAAACTGTTTTTT.

The chain has TRBV7-8 and TRBJ2-2; possibly TRBD1 or TRBD2 for D (6 bases each). The V gene lost 1 base and the J gene lost 6 bases, with 18 bases spanning the gap. The CDR3 is 17 residues long. CDR1 and CDR2 (germline): SGHVS, FQNEAQ. CDR3 sequence reads: CASSLEYGTLAAGELFF. DNA of the CDR3: TGTGCCAGCAGCTTAGAATACGGGACACTAGCCGCCGGGGAGCTGTTTTTT.

The J gene is TRBJ2-7, the V gene TRBV7-9; D possibly corresponds to TRBD2 (5 bases). The CDR3 extends over 12 amino acids. Trimming removed 4 bases at V and 6 bases at J, with 10 bases between. Germline-derived CDR1 and CDR2 are SEHNR and FQNEAQ (reference sequence). CDR3 nucleotides: TGTGCCAGCAGCTACCAAGGGAGCGAGCAGTACGTC. Translated, it gives CASSYQGSEQYV.

The rearrangement uses TRBV19 and TRBJ1-1, with D hard to call. With 3 bases removed from V and 5 bases from J, the gap between germline ends came to 22 bases. Germline loops: CDR1 LNHDA, CDR2 SQIVND (reference sequence). The CDR3 length is 17 residues. The CDR3 reads CASSIRPAGLVGTEAFF. In DNA form, the CDR3 reads TGTGCCAGTAGTATTCGACCCGCAGGCTTGGTGGGAACTGAAGCTTTCTTT.